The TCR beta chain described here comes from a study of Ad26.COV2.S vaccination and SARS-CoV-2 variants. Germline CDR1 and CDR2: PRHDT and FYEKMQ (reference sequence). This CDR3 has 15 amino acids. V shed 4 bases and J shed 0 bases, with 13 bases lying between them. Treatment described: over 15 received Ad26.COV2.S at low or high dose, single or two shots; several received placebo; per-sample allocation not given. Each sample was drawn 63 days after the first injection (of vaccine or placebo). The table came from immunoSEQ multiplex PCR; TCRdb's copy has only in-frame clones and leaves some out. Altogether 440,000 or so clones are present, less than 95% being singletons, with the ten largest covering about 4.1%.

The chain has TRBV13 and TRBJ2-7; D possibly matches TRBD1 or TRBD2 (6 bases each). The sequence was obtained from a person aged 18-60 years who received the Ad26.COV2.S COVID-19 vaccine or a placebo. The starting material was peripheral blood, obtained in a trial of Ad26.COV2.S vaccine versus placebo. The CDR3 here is CASSWGADDSYEQYF. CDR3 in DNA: TGTGCCAGCAGCTGGGGGGCCGATGACTCCTACGAGCAGTACTTC.